The 13 T cell receptor beta chains presented below share a single source sample, sequenced in a study of blood T cell repertoires in COVID-19. TCRdb's copy holds only in-frame clones and misses some; the assay was immunoSEQ multiplex PCR. The sample holds around 100,000 clones; 87% are singletons and the top ten take 4.5% to 6%. Source material: peripheral blood. These TCRs come from a woman aged 80 or older with acute or convalescent COVID-19.

This chain connects TRBV6-6 to TRBJ1-2; TRBD1 matches 10 bases. From germline, CDR1 is MNHNY and CDR2 SVGAGI (reference sequence). V lost 0 bases and J lost 8; bases outside the gene matches: 6. The CDR3 spans 15 residues. The DNA for the CDR3 is TGTGCCAGCAGTTACTCTGGGACAGGGGACTTCGGCTACACCTTC. Its translation: CASSYSGTGDFGYTF.

V gene TRBV6-2 or TRBV6-3 combines with J gene TRBJ1-5, with 7 bases lining up with TRBD1. In germline, CDR1 is MNHEY, CDR2 SVGEGT. With V trimmed by 6 bases and J by 4 bases, 3 bases remained unmatched. CDR3 length: 13 residues. This CDR3 is CASSDRVNQPQHF. The CDR3 bases are TGTGCCAGCAGCGACAGGGTTAATCAGCCCCAGCATTTT.

The chain is built from TRBV4-3 and TRBJ1-1; 12 bases align to TRBD1. V gave up 9 bases and J gave up 9 bases; unmatched junction bases: 11. CDR1 and CDR2 from the germline V gene are LGHNA and YSLEER. CDR3 size: 14 residues. The CDR3, as DNA: TGCGCCAGTAGCGCCGGGACAGGGGGCCGAAAAGCTTTCTTT. The encoded protein is CASSAGTGGRKAFF.

The V gene is TRBV9, the J gene TRBJ2-1; D gene uncertain. This CDR3 contains 12 residues. Deletions cut 4 bases from V and 4 bases from J, with 6 bases between. The V gene's germline CDR1 is SGDLS and CDR2 YYNGEE. CDR3 in amino acids: CASSPSYNEQFF. The CDR3, as DNA: TGTGCCAGCAGCCCGAGTTACAATGAGCAGTTCTTC.

J is TRBJ2-3 and V is TRBV7-2; D may be TRBD2 (6 bases). Germline V lookup: CDR1 SGHTA, CDR2 FQGNSA. This CDR3 is built from 14 residues. Trimming stripped 5 bases from V and 2 bases from J, with 11 bases between. The CDR3, as DNA: TGTGCCAGCAGCCTTGGGGGGACCACAGATACGCAGTATTTT. Its translation: CASSLGGTTDTQYF.

Only one count was recorded for this clone. The CDR3 region has the DNA TGTGCCAGCAGTTACTCCAGGGGAGCCTATAATTCACCCCTCCACTTT. It codes for CASSYSRGAYNSPLHF. V and J are TRBV6-5 and TRBJ1-6; tentative D call: TRBD1 (6 bases). V was pared by 0 bases and J by 2 bases, with 8 bases between. Germline assignment: CDR1 MNHEY and CDR2 SVGAGI. CDR3 length: 16 amino acids.

This clone was found a few times. The V and J genes are TRBV29-1 and TRBJ2-3, with D unclear. V was clipped by 6 bases and J by 1 base, with 8 bases between them. Germline lookup yields CDR1 SQVTM and CDR2 ANQGSEA. This CDR3 region has 12 residues. CDR3 amino acids: CSVLSGTDTQYF. In DNA form, the CDR3 reads TGCAGCGTCCTGTCCGGCACAGATACGCAGTATTTT.

This clone appeared once. The chain couples TRBV7-8 to TRBJ2-7, with a weak D call TRBD2 (5 bases). Germline CDR1 is SGHVS and CDR2 is FQNEAQ. The CDR3 is 13 amino acids. V lost 4 bases, J lost 5 bases, and 12 bases lay in between. CDR3 sequence (DNA): TGTGCCAGCAGCTCCCGGAGGTTGGACGAGCAGTACTTC. This codes for CASSSRRLDEQYF.

The CDR3 region has the DNA TGTGCCAGTAGTATAGGGGGACAGGGGATGAACTATGGCTACACCTTC. This encodes CASSIGGQGMNYGYTF. The chain recombines TRBV19 with TRBJ1-2; 10 bases are a match to TRBD1. V was pared by 1 base and J by 2 bases, with 4 bases of the junction left unmatched. The CDR3 is 16 residues long. In germline, CDR1 is LNHDA, CDR2 SQIVND (reference sequence).

The rearrangement joins TRBV19 to TRBJ1-6; D possibly corresponds to TRBD1 (5 bases). V shed 2 bases and J shed 6 bases, with 11 bases lying between them. CDR3 length equals 15 residues. CDR1 and CDR2 (germline): LNHDA, SQIVND (reference sequence). CDR3 amino acids: CASSISRDSNSPLHF. CDR3 nucleotide sequence: TGTGCCAGTAGTATATCACGGGACTCTAATTCACCCCTCCACTTT.

J is TRBJ1-3 and V is TRBV9; D unclear. The germline V gene encodes CDR1 SGDLS and CDR2 YYNGEE. V was clipped by 0 bases and J by 4 bases, with 11 bases between them. There are 15 residues in the CDR3. CDR3 DNA sequence: TGTGCCAGCAGCGTAGCCGTTGGGAGGGGAAACACCATATATTTT. Translating it yields CASSVAVGRGNTIYF.

This rearrangement joins TRBV7-2 to TRBJ2-7; 8 bases map to TRBD2. V gave up 5 bases and J gave up 2 bases; unmatched junction bases: 5. Germline CDR1 is SGHTA and CDR2 is FQGNSA. The CDR3 length is 14 residues. The CDR3 DNA follows: TGTGCCAGCAGCCCCTGGCGGGGGGCCTACGAGCAGTACTTC. This codes for CASSPWRGAYEQYF.

CDR3 sequence reads: CASSLVAGGDGYTF. The CDR3 DNA reads TGTGCCAGCAGCTTGGTGGCAGGGGGCGATGGCTACACCTTC. This chain uses TRBV5-4 with TRBJ1-2, with 8 bases matching TRBD1. Per the germline V gene, CDR1 is SGHNT and CDR2 is YYREEE (reference sequence). The CDR3 consists of 14 residues. Losses at the gene ends were 0 bases for V and 6 bases for J; bases not matched to a gene: 4. Combining the CDR3 with reference TRBV5-4 and TRBJ1-2 gives the whole variable domain ETGVTQSPTHLIKTRGQQVTLRCSSQSGHNTVSWYQQALGQGPQFIFQYYREEENGRGNFPPRFSGLQFPNYSSELNVNALELDDSALYLCASSLVAGGDGYTFGSGTRLTVV.